The present T cell receptor (beta chain) was sequenced within a study of cytomegalovirus exposure and HLA in healthy donors. Findings of the study overall: The tendency of first-cohort TCR clusters to co-occur in the 95 to 150 validation repertoires was the finding of a later analysis.

The repertoire was sequenced with immunoSEQ multiplex PCR; TCRdb's copy has only in-frame clones and lacks some. The sample shows some 200,000 clones, around nine tenths of them seen only once. A word on this clone: Antigen unknown.

CDR3 length: 14 residues. CDR1 is SQVTM and CDR2 is ANQGSEA in the germline V gene. V was trimmed by 0 bases and J by 6 bases, leaving 14 bases between them. The sample comprised PBMCs. The receptor comes from a man aged 30-40 years in good health and CMV-seropositive. V and J are TRBV29-1 and TRBJ1-2, with D perhaps matching TRBD1 (6 bases). CDR3 protein: CSVEDLYRTDGYTF. In nucleotides, the CDR3 is TGCAGCGTTGAAGATCTATATAGGACAGATGGCTACACCTTC.